The clone carrying this T cell receptor beta chain was recorded at least ten times. According to the study, TCR beta libraries were built with iRepertoire HTBI primers and CDR3-region Arm-PCR. TCRdb re-analysed the multiplex PCR reads in MiXCR, keeping a single row per CDR3 protein. The profile shows more than 350,000 distinct CDR3 sequences, 15% of them singletons. This CDR3 is built from 14 residues. Germline V gene sequence: CDR1 MNHEY, CDR2 SMNVEV (reference sequence). V was clipped by 4 bases and J by 4 bases, with 11 bases between them. Indicated time point: newly diagnosed GD, antithyroid drugs for less than 3 months. PBMCs were the source of the RNA used for TCR sequencing. The sample is drawn from a study of regulatory T cells in long-lasting Graves disease. This same sample was also part of a study on T cells in Graves' hyperthyroidism and ophthalmopathy.

This chain connects TRBV27 to TRBJ2-1, with D hard to call. The source is a woman aged 25 to 39 with Graves disease. Sequenced material: peripheral blood mononuclear cells (PBMCs), taken at new diagnosis, from a patient treated with antithyroid drugs. The CDR3 region is CASSWSPGYNEQFF. CDR3 coding DNA: TGTGCCAGCAGTTGGTCTCCCGGTTACAATGAGCAGTTCTTC.